This TCR beta chain was documented in a study of T-cell memory formation after mild COVID-19. Study-level background: TCR clusters largely stayed donor specific.

cDNA libraries for TCR alpha and TCR beta, carrying sample barcodes and UMIs, came from 5'RACE with constant-segment primers. Using its own MiXCR run on the 5' RACE reads, TCRdb lists one record per CDR3 protein. The table records 550,000 to 700,000 distinct CDR3 sequences, about 20% of them present only once. Findings and caveats of the study: Contracting clones from day 15 to 85 had balanced CD4/CD8; later expanders favoured CD4+. For contracting clones, CD4+ ones sat mainly in CM and EM, CD8+ in EMRA.

The sample holds a few counts of this clonotype. Its antigen is unidentified. The CDR3 covers 14 residues. Per the germline V gene, CDR1 is MNHEY and CDR2 is SMNVEV (reference sequence). Trimming took off 6 bases at V and 0 bases at J, with 12 bases between the two ends. The rearrangement joins TRBV27 to TRBJ2-7; no definite D call. Source material: PBMCs or a T cell subset sorted from them (not recorded which). This receptor was identified in an adult woman who had mild COVID-19 (a few samples of this study predate the infection). Cell type and time point are not known. The CDR3: CASRKGLSSYEQYF. CDR3 in DNA: TGTGCCAGCAGGAAGGGTCTTAGCTCCTACGAGCAGTACTTC.